Shown below are 21 T cell receptor beta chains from a single sample sequenced in a study of T cell responses to AZD1222 COVID-19 vaccine (dated by TCRdb to the early 2020s). The library came from the immunoSEQ multiplex PCR assay. TCRdb's version of the immuneACCESS table is confined to in-frame rearrangements and falls short of the full clone set. An unresolved V gene accounts for under half of the shortfall where checked; the remainder is of unknown origin. In all, the sample holds tens of thousands of clones, and approximately 81% of those were seen once. The ten largest clones represent 10% to 15% of the sample. The intended sense of this specimen's time point label: baseline before first vaccination. The sample consisted of peripheral blood, taken on day 0 of AZD1222 vaccination. The receptors come from an adult in good health.

This sequence joins TRBV7-2 and TRBJ2-2; maybe TRBD2 (7 bases). Germline lookup yields CDR1 SGHTA and CDR2 FQGNSA. Trimming took 4 bases from V and 3 from J, leaving 12 bases between them. The CDR3 is 15 residues long. The CDR3: CASSWAGADTGELFF. Written as DNA, the CDR3 is TGTGCCAGCAGCTGGGCGGGGGCCGACACCGGGGAGCTGTTTTTT. Full variable domain (missing parts from reference TRBV7-2 and TRBJ2-2): GAGVSQSPSNKVTEKGKDVELRCDPISGHTALYWYRQSLGQGLEFLIYFQGNSAPDKSGLPSDRFSAERTGGSVSTLTIQRTQQEDSAVYLCASSWAGADTGELFFGEGSRLTVL.

This chain links TRBV6-2 or TRBV6-3 with TRBJ1-5, with 8 bases identical to TRBD1. J lost 0 bases, V lost 4 bases, and 8 bases had no gene match. The CDR3 covers 17 residues. Germline CDR1 reads MNHEY; CDR2 reads SVGEGT. CDR3 DNA: TGTGCCAGCAGTTCCCAGACAGGGGCCTATAGCAATCAGCCCCAGCATTTT. It translates to CASSSQTGAYSNQPQHF.

The rearrangement joins TRBV7-9 to TRBJ2-7, with 9 bases fitting TRBD1. CDR1 is SEHNR, CDR2 FQNEAQ, per germline (reference sequence). Trimming cost V 3 bases and J 5 bases; bases outside gene matches: 5. CDR3 length: 14 residues. The chain's CDR3 is CASSFGQGPHEQYF. CDR3 coding DNA: TGTGCCAGCAGCTTTGGACAGGGGCCCCACGAGCAGTACTTC.

The V gene is TRBV6-2 or TRBV6-3, the J gene TRBJ2-5; D is unclear. Germline values: CDR1 MNHEY, CDR2 SVGEGT. Trimming stripped 1 base from V and 0 bases from J, with 15 bases between. This CDR3 contains 17 residues. The CDR3 sequence: CASSYLLSAEYQETQYF. Written as DNA, the CDR3 is TGTGCCAGCAGTTACTTGTTGTCCGCTGAGTACCAAGAGACCCAGTACTTC.

This chain joins TRBV5-4 and TRBJ2-4; 7 bases are a match to TRBD1. J was trimmed by 1 base and V by 4 bases; bases with no gene match: 2. Germline-derived CDR1 and CDR2 are SGHNT and YYREEE (reference sequence). There are 14 residues in the CDR3. The CDR3 reads CASSETGAKNIQYF. The CDR3 coding sequence is TGTGCCAGCAGCGAGACAGGGGCCAAAAACATTCAGTACTTC.

The V call is TRBV21-1, the J call TRBJ2-1; the listed D gene, TRBD1, was not tested against the DNA. TRBV21-1 is flagged as a pseudogene. This CDR3 has 16 amino acids. The CDR3 loop is CASMVWGPLLGNEQFF. The CDR3 DNA is TGTGCCAGCATGGTCTGGGGCCCCCTTTTAGGGAATGAGCAGTTCTTC.

The chain combines TRBV19 with TRBJ1-2; tentative D call: TRBD1 (5 bases). The length of the CDR3 is 12 residues. The V end was cut by 6 bases, the J end by 3 bases, with 8 bases between. Germline values: CDR1 LNHDA, CDR2 SQIVND (reference sequence). Here the CDR3 reads CASRWGDYGYTF. For the CDR3, the DNA is TGTGCCAGTAGATGGGGGGACTATGGCTACACCTTC.

The chain uses TRBV9 and TRBJ2-3, with D perhaps TRBD1 or TRBD2 (6 bases each). CDR1 is SGDLS and CDR2 is YYNGEE in the germline V gene. CDR3 length: 14 amino acids. Trimming left V 3 bases short and J 8 bases short, with 16 bases between. CDR3 in DNA: TGTGCCAGCAGCGAAGGGGGGCTCATAGGTACGCAGTATTTT. Its translation: CASSEGGLIGTQYF. Complete variable domain (other parts from reference TRBV9 and TRBJ2-3): DSGVTQTPKHLITATGQRVTLRCSPRSGDLSVYWYQQSLDQGLQFLIQYYNGEERAKGNILERFSAQQFPDLHSELNLSSLELGDSALYFCASSEGGLIGTQYFGPGTRLTVL.

The V gene is TRBV7-2, the J gene TRBJ1-5, with 8 bases that match TRBD1. The germline V gene encodes CDR1 SGHTA and CDR2 FQGNSA. This CDR3 is built from 18 residues. V dropped 0 bases and J dropped 6; count of bases not matched to a gene: 13. The CDR3 sequence: CASSLAGLRQGRSQPQHF. In DNA, the CDR3 is TGTGCCAGCAGCTTAGCGGGTTTAAGACAGGGGAGGAGTCAGCCCCAGCATTTT.

The V call is TRBV9, the J call TRBJ2-7, with D tentatively TRBD1 (6 bases). The CDR3 spans 16 residues. Trimming took 0 bases from V and 5 from J, leaving 18 bases between them. Germline values: CDR1 SGDLS, CDR2 YYNGEE. The CDR3, as DNA: TGTGCCAGCAGCGTAGACCTGGACAGTGTCCCAGACGAGCAGTACTTC. As protein: CASSVDLDSVPDEQYF.

The CDR3 DNA reads as TGTGCCAGTAGTGCCACCGCTTTGAAGCAGTACTTC. This encodes CASSATALKQYF. The V gene is TRBV19, the J gene TRBJ2-7; no clear D. The CDR3 extends over 12 amino acids. The germline V gene encodes CDR1 LNHDA and CDR2 SQIVND (reference sequence). The V gene lost 5 bases and the J gene lost 8 bases, with 13 bases spanning the gap.

The chain recombines TRBV24-1 with TRBJ2-5; 9 bases fit TRBD2. J lost 3 bases, V lost 0 bases, and 10 bases had no gene match. The germline V gene encodes CDR1 KGHDR and CDR2 SFDVKD. This CDR3 has 18 amino acids. The CDR3 DNA sequence: TGTGCCACCAGTGATTTGGTGTCCCGCGGGGGGGCTGAAGAGACCCAGTACTTC. Protein: CATSDLVSRGGAEETQYF.

The chain has TRBV19 and TRBJ1-2, with a possible D match to TRBD1 (6 bases). Germline-derived CDR1 and CDR2 are LNHDA and SQIVND (reference sequence). CDR3 length: 15 residues. V gave up 0 bases and J gave up 0 bases, with 8 bases separating them. The CDR3: CASSIENRANYGYTF. The CDR3 region has the DNA TGTGCCAGTAGTATAGAAAACAGGGCTAACTATGGCTACACCTTC.

V is TRBV18 and J is TRBJ1-5; a weak D match, TRBD1 (6 bases). Trimming shortened V by 2 bases and J by 6 bases, and 11 bases separated the two germline ends. Germline-derived CDR1 and CDR2 are KGHSH and LQKENI. The CDR3 extends over 14 amino acids. The CDR3 DNA follows: TGTGCCAGCTCACCATTGGAAGGGGGTCAGCCCCAGCATTTT. It translates to CASSPLEGGQPQHF.

This sequence joins TRBV7-3 and TRBJ2-5; 12 nucleotides match TRBD1. Germline V gene lookup returns CDR1 SGHTA and CDR2 FQGTGA. This CDR3 contains 16 residues. V shed 1 base and J 4 bases; nucleotides not matched to a gene: 4. CDR3 in amino acids: CASSLKGQGALETQYF. The CDR3 nucleotides read TGTGCCAGCAGCTTAAAGGGACAGGGGGCGTTAGAGACCCAGTACTTC.

V and J are TRBV2 and TRBJ2-5; no clear D gene. V was cut by 7 bases and J by 2 bases, with 2 bases left in between. The CDR3 has 10 amino acids. Germline V gene sequence: CDR1 SNHLY, CDR2 FYNNEI. The CDR3 is CASTQETQYF. CDR3 DNA sequence: TGTGCCAGCACGCAAGAGACCCAGTACTTC.

The chain couples TRBV5-4 to TRBJ2-5; D might be TRBD2 (5 bases). The germline CDR1 and CDR2 sequences are SGHNT and YYREEE (reference sequence). The CDR3 has 13 amino acids. Trimming left V 0 bases short and J 4 bases short, with 7 bases between. Here the CDR3 reads CASSLALAETQYF. In DNA, the CDR3 is TGTGCCAGCAGCTTGGCGCTAGCAGAGACCCAGTACTTC.

The rearrangement links TRBV5-1 to TRBJ2-1, with 8 bases aligning to TRBD2. Trimming removed 4 bases from V and 5 bases from J; junction bases left unmatched: 11. Germline values: CDR1 SGHRS, CDR2 YFSETQ. This CDR3 has 16 residues. The DNA of the CDR3 is TGCGCCAGCAGCCATCTTACTAGCGGCGGGGACAATGAGCAGTTCTTC. Translated: CASSHLTSGGDNEQFF.

The genes are TRBV11-3 and TRBJ2-2, with 7 bases matching TRBD2. V trimming: 5 bases; J trimming: 6 bases; junction bases outside the gene matches: 9. There are 15 residues in the CDR3. The germline V gene encodes CDR1 SGHNT and CDR2 YENEEA. CDR3 DNA sequence: TGTGCCAGCAGCATCCGTGGGAGGGAACCCGGGGAGCTGTTTTTT. Protein product: CASSIRGREPGELFF.

The J gene is TRBJ2-1, the V gene TRBV6-2 or TRBV6-3, with 10 nucleotides matching TRBD2. Germline CDR1 reads MNHEY; CDR2 reads SVGEGT. V lost 5 bases, J lost 3 bases, and 10 bases stayed unmatched. CDR3 length: 17 amino acids. Here the CDR3 reads CASSRVGLAANYNEQFF. Here the CDR3 DNA reads TGTGCCAGCAGTCGGGTCGGACTAGCGGCGAACTACAATGAGCAGTTCTTC.

The V call is TRBV5-1, the J call TRBJ2-3; perhaps D is TRBD1 or TRBD2 (7 bases each). Trimming removed 3 bases from V and 2 bases from J, with 19 bases in between. The CDR3 loop spans 17 amino acids. Germline V CDR1 and CDR2: SGHRS, YFSETQ. The CDR3 here is CASSSPRGGALTDTQYF. The CDR3 nucleotides are TGCGCCAGCAGCTCCCCCAGGGGGGGCGCTCTCACAGATACGCAGTATTTT.